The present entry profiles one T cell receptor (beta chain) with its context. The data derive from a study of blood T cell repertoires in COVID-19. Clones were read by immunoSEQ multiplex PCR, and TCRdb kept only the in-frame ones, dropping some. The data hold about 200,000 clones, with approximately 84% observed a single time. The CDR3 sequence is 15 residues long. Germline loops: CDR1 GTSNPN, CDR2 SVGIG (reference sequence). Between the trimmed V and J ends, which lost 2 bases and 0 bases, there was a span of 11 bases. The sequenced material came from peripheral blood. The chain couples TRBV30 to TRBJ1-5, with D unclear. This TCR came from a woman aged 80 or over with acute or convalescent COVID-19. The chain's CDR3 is CAWSPNGYSNQPQHF. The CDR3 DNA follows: TGTGCCTGGAGTCCGAACGGGTATAGCAATCAGCCCCAGCATTTT.